Presented here are 14 T cell receptor beta chains from one specimen sequenced in a study of CD8 T cells in Susac syndrome. Reverse transcription of roughly 0.5 to 1 ug RNA was carried out with random hexamers. TCRdb re-derived calls from the immunoSEQ multiplex PCR reads in MiXCR, one entry per CDR3 protein. The profile shows some 150,000 distinct CDR3 sequences, approximately 93% of them singletons. Sequencing input: CD4+ T cells from PBMCs. The receptor set was obtained from a human donor in good health.

Only one count was recorded for this clonotype. The chain links TRBV20-1 to TRBJ2-7; possible D gene TRBD1, 6 bases. Germline values: CDR1 DFQATT, CDR2 SNEGSKA (reference sequence). Trimming stripped 5 bases from V and 0 bases from J, with 11 bases between. The CDR3 is 13 residues long. In DNA, the CDR3 is TGCAGTGCTCAAGTGGGGGCCTCCTACGAGCAGTACTTC. Amino acid sequence: CSAQVGASYEQYF.

The V call is TRBV2, the J call TRBJ2-7, with D perhaps assigned TRBD1 or TRBD2 (6 bases each). Trimming took 11 bases from V and 4 from J, leaving 15 bases between them. CDR3 length equals 12 residues. Germline lookup yields CDR1 SNHLY and CDR2 FYNNEI. The CDR3 DNA reads as TGTGCCTCAAGCCGGGGGCTTTACGAGCAGTACTTC. It translates to CASSRGLYEQYF. Full variable domain (missing parts from reference TRBV2 and TRBJ2-7): EPEVTQTPSHQVTQMGQEVILRCVPISNHLYFYWYRQILGQKVEFLVSFYNNEISEKSEIFDDQFSVERPDGSNFTLKIRSTKLEDSAMYFCASSRGLYEQYFGPGTRLTVT.

This sequence joins TRBV20-1 and TRBJ2-7; 9 nucleotides align to TRBD1. From germline, CDR1 is DFQATT and CDR2 SNEGSKA (reference sequence). The V segment lost 3 bases and the J segment 4 bases; nucleotides outside the gene matches: 7. The CDR3 is made up of 14 amino acids. CDR3 coding DNA: TGCAGTGCTAGTGGGACAGGGAGTATGTACGAGCAGTACTTC. Translating it yields CSASGTGSMYEQYF.

The rearrangement joins TRBV19 to TRBJ2-7; either TRBD1 or TRBD2 may fit D (6 bases each). This CDR3 has 15 amino acids. The germline V gene encodes CDR1 LNHDA and CDR2 SQIVND (reference sequence). Trimming took off 5 bases at V and 5 bases at J, with 19 bases between the two ends. DNA of the CDR3: TGTGCCAGTAGTCCTCCGGGGGCCCGAATAGACGAGCAGTACTTC. Residues: CASSPPGARIDEQYF.

This clonotype was seen only once. This chain links TRBV6-6 with TRBJ2-7; 9 bases map to TRBD1. The CDR3 runs to 13 residues. The V gene's germline CDR1 is MNHNY and CDR2 SVGAGI (reference sequence). Trimming took 7 bases from V and 7 from J; bases not matched to a gene: 8. CDR3 protein: CASNPGQGGEQYF. The CDR3 coding sequence is TGTGCCAGCAATCCGGGACAGGGAGGGGAGCAGTACTTC.

The V and J genes are TRBV7-3 and TRBJ2-4; maybe TRBD2 (6 bases). Deletions cut 4 bases from V and 8 bases from J, with 18 bases between. The CDR3 spans 15 residues. Germline values: CDR1 SGHTA, CDR2 FQGTGA. Here the CDR3 reads CASSSRGGGFDIQYF. DNA of the CDR3: TGTGCCAGCAGCTCCCGCGGAGGAGGGTTTGACATTCAGTACTTC.

This chain joins TRBV11-2 and TRBJ2-5; D not resolved. The CDR3 contains 14 residues. The V end was cut by 1 base, the J end by 2 bases, with 8 bases between. Germline CDR1 SGHAT, CDR2 FQNNGV. The CDR3 region has the DNA TGTGCCAGCAGCTTAGTTCTTAGTCAAGAGACCCAGTACTTC. This sequence encodes CASSLVLSQETQYF.

The CDR3 nucleotides read TGTGCCAGCAGTCGGACTTCCCCAGAGACCCAGTACTTC. Amino acid sequence: CASSRTSPETQYF. J is TRBJ2-5 and V is TRBV28, with D possibly being TRBD2 (5 bases). The CDR3 is 13 residues long. The V end was cut by 5 bases, the J end by 4 bases, with 11 bases between. CDR1 is MDHEN, CDR2 SYDVKM, per germline.

The rearrangement uses TRBV5-4 and TRBJ2-3, with 7 bases lining up with TRBD2. The germline gives CDR1 SGHNT, CDR2 YYREEE (reference sequence). The CDR3 has 15 amino acids. V shed 5 bases, J shed 3 bases, and the junction held 9 bases outside the gene matches. CDR3 coding DNA: TGTGCCAGCAGTAGCGGGCTAGGCCTAACAGATACGCAGTATTTT. Its protein product is CASSSGLGLTDTQYF. The full variable domain, with the rest looked up from reference TRBV5-4 and TRBJ2-3, is ETGVTQSPTHLIKTRGQQVTLRCSSQSGHNTVSWYQQALGQGPQFIFQYYREEENGRGNFPPRFSGLQFPNYSSELNVNALELDDSALYLCASSSGLGLTDTQYFGPGTRLTVL.

The V and J genes are TRBV20-1 and TRBJ1-1; D is uncertain. V lost 5 bases, J lost 4 bases, and 8 bases lay in between. This CDR3 has 11 residues. CDR1 and CDR2 (germline): DFQATT, SNEGSKA (reference sequence). The CDR3 protein is CSASDFTEAFF. CDR3 in DNA: TGCAGTGCTTCAGACTTCACTGAAGCTTTCTTT.

The V gene is TRBV24-1, the J gene TRBJ2-1, with D unclear. The germline V and J ends were trimmed by 5 bases and 6 bases, with 4 bases remaining between them. Germline CDR1 reads KGHDR; CDR2 reads SFDVKD. The CDR3 runs to 11 residues. CDR3 region: CATSGGNEQFF. As DNA, the CDR3 is TGTGCCACCAGTGGAGGCAATGAGCAGTTCTTC.

The V and J genes are TRBV28 and TRBJ1-2; D remains unclear. The CDR3 runs to 11 residues. CDR1 MDHEN and CDR2 SYDVKM come from the germline V gene. V gave up 8 bases and J gave up 3 bases, with 7 bases separating them. The CDR3 spells CASRMHYGYTF. Here the CDR3 DNA reads TGTGCCAGCCGTATGCACTATGGCTACACCTTC.

The V and J genes are TRBV5-6 and TRBJ2-1; D is undetermined. V dropped 4 bases and J dropped 2 bases, with 19 bases sitting between them. The CDR3 loop spans 17 amino acids. CDR1 SGHDT and CDR2 YYEEEE come from the germline V gene. CDR3 bases: TGTGCCAGCAGCGGCCTTACGGCTAAGCCTGCCTACAATGAGCAGTTCTTC. Translated: CASSGLTAKPAYNEQFF. The complete variable domain, with remaining parts taken from reference TRBV5-6 and TRBJ2-1, reads DAGVTQSPTHLIKTRGQQVTLRCSPKSGHDTVSWYQQALGQGPQFIFQYYEEEERQRGNFPDRFSGHQFPNYSSELNVNALLLGDSALYLCASSGLTAKPAYNEQFFGPGTRLTVL.

The CDR3 bases are TGTGCCTGGCTCCGGCCGTACTTC. Translation gives CAWLRPYF. The chain couples TRBV30 to TRBJ2-7; no firm D call. Germline values: CDR1 GTSNPN, CDR2 SVGIG (reference sequence). The CDR3 has 8 amino acids. V was trimmed by 5 bases and J by 12 bases, leaving 8 bases between them.